The 28 T cell receptor beta chains below all came from one sample that was sequenced in a study of response to subunit inactivated influenza vaccine. One entry per CDR3 protein, called by TCRdb with MiXCR from the RT-PCR reads. The sample lists around 490,000 distinct CDR3 sequences; around 8% were seen once. Sample: PBMCs from blood, taken around 25 months after vaccination. The receptors shown here come from a man in his fifties or sixties who received an inactivated influenza vaccine.

This clonotype has just a few counts. V is TRBV29-1 and J is TRBJ2-5; possible D gene TRBD1, 6 bases. CDR1 is SQVTM, CDR2 ANQGSEA, per germline. The CDR3 is 12 amino acids. V shed 7 bases and J shed 7 bases, with 16 bases lying between them. DNA of the CDR3: TGCAGCGCCGGGGACACCCGCAGGACCCAGTACTTC. Its translation: CSAGDTRRTQYF.

This clonotype was observed many times. The rearrangement uses TRBV19 and TRBJ2-4; the match to TRBD2 covers 10 bases. With 5 bases clipped from V and 13 bases from J, the junction kept 5 bases outside the gene matches. CDR3 length: 12 residues. The germline gives CDR1 LNHDA, CDR2 SQIVND (reference sequence). The CDR3 protein is CASSPLAGAQYF. The CDR3 DNA sequence: TGTGCCAGTAGTCCCCTAGCGGGGGCACAGTACTTC.

V usage is TRBV20-1 and J usage is TRBJ2-1; no clear D gene. The CDR3 length is 11 residues. Germline V CDR1 and CDR2: DFQATT, SNEGSKA (reference sequence). Trimming stripped 5 bases from V and 10 bases from J, with 12 bases between. CDR3 amino acids: CSAVGYEEQFF. CDR3 coding DNA: TGCAGTGCTGTCGGATACGAGGAGCAGTTCTTC.

This clonotype was picked up a small number of times. The chain couples TRBV15 to TRBJ2-2, with D unresolved. Germline V gene data show CDR1 as LNHNV and CDR2 as YYDKDF (reference sequence). The V gene lost 0 bases and the J gene lost 2 bases, with 4 bases spanning the gap. The CDR3 runs 14 residues. The chain's CDR3 is CATSRELNTGELFF. CDR3 nucleotides: TGTGCCACCAGCAGAGAGCTAAACACCGGGGAGCTGTTTTTT.

The rearrangement links TRBV12-3 or TRBV12-4 to TRBJ2-3; 7 bases match TRBD2. This CDR3 is 15 amino acids long. The junction had 7 bases not matched to a gene; V was cut back by 4 bases and J by 3 bases. This chain's CDR3 is CASSSSSGLTDTQYF. The CDR3 region has the DNA TGTGCCAGCAGTTCCTCTAGCGGACTTACAGATACGCAGTATTTT.

This clonotype has at least ten counts. V is TRBV7-2 and J is TRBJ1-5; TRBD1 matches at 9 bases. V gave up 4 bases and J gave up 3 bases; unmatched junction bases: 4. Germline CDR1 and CDR2: SGHTA and FQGNSA. The CDR3 has 15 amino acids. CDR3 DNA: TGTGCCAGCAGCTACCGGACAGGGGACAATCAGCCCCAGCATTTT. Translated, it gives CASSYRTGDNQPQHF.

This clonotype was seen at least ten times. V usage is TRBV6-2 or TRBV6-3 and J usage is TRBJ2-1, with 8 bases fitting TRBD1. V dropped 0 bases and J dropped 2; count of bases not matched to a gene: 3. This CDR3 is built from 16 residues. The germline CDR1 and CDR2 sequences are MNHEY and SVGEGT. The CDR3 loop is CASSYSRTGTYNEQFF. The CDR3, as DNA: TGTGCCAGCAGTTACTCGAGGACAGGGACCTACAATGAGCAGTTCTTC.

The chain joins TRBV20-1 to TRBJ2-6, with a possible D match to TRBD2 (6 bases). V dropped 6 bases and J dropped 0 bases, with 9 bases sitting between them. CDR1 is DFQATT and CDR2 is SNEGSKA in the germline V gene (reference sequence). This CDR3 is built from 14 residues. CDR3 in amino acids: CSARDFSGANVLTF. The DNA for the CDR3 is TGCAGTGCGCGGGACTTCTCTGGGGCCAACGTCCTGACTTTC.

The V call is TRBV10-1, the J call TRBJ2-5; 8 bases are a match to TRBD1. This CDR3 has 15 amino acids. J lost 5 bases, V lost 2 bases, and 7 bases had no gene match. Germline V CDR1 and CDR2: WNHNN, SYGVQD (reference sequence). In DNA form, the CDR3 reads TGCGCCAGCAGTGAGGGACAGGGCCTGGTCGAGACCCAGTACTTC. This translates into CASSEGQGLVETQYF.

This chain connects TRBV19 to TRBJ2-3; 7 nucleotides match TRBD2. The germline gives CDR1 LNHDA, CDR2 SQIVND (reference sequence). This CDR3 is built from 20 residues. V lost 3 bases, J lost 2 bases, and 20 bases stayed unmatched. The CDR3 bases are TGTGCCAGTAGTATCTTAAAGGTTGGCCCAGCGGGAAGCTACACAGATACGCAGTATTTT. Amino acids: CASSILKVGPAGSYTDTQYF.

The chain employs TRBV20-1 and TRBJ2-1; 8 bases are a match to TRBD1. The ends lost 6 bases at V and 4 bases at J; junction bases unmatched: 8. CDR3 length equals 14 residues. Germline values: CDR1 DFQATT, CDR2 SNEGSKA (reference sequence). The CDR3 DNA reads as TGCAGTGCCCGGACAGGGAACCTTTACAATGAGCAGTTCTTC. It encodes CSARTGNLYNEQFF.

The V call is TRBV6-1, the J call TRBJ2-1; 8 nucleotides align to TRBD2. The germline CDR1 and CDR2 sequences are MNHNS and SASEGT. V gave up 5 bases and J gave up 6 bases; unmatched junction bases: 12. The CDR3 covers 16 residues. CDR3 region: CASSPGGGPKPNEQFF. CDR3 DNA: TGTGCCAGCAGTCCGGGAGGGGGACCAAAGCCCAATGAGCAGTTCTTC.

The chain recombines TRBV21-1 with TRBJ2-7. TRBV21-1 is shown as a pseudogene. The CDR3 length is 13 residues. CDR3 DNA sequence: TGTGCCAGCAGCAAAGCCTTATGGTACGAGCAGTACTTC. This encodes CASSKALWYEQYF.

This clonotype appeared many times. An end of the junction differs from the germline gene, which may be a read error. The chain joins TRBV12-3 or TRBV12-4 to TRBJ2-5; D gene ambiguous. The CDR3 runs 11 residues. This CDR3 is CASSLDETQYF. The CDR3 nucleotides are TGTGCCAGCAGCTTAGATGAGACCCAGTACTTC.

This clonotype showed up just a few times. This chain uses TRBV10-3 with TRBJ2-1; TRBD2 agrees at 7 bases. The junction had 6 bases not matched to a gene; V was cut back by 8 bases and J by 5 bases. Per germline, CDR1 ENHRY and CDR2 SYGVKD. The CDR3 has 13 amino acids. CDR3 DNA: TGTGCCATCTTCGGGGGGTTGGACAATGAGCAGTTCTTC. Its translation is CAIFGGLDNEQFF.

This chain joins TRBV10-3 and TRBJ2-7; 10 nucleotides line up with TRBD2. Germline trimming cut 5 bases from V and 3 bases from J; bases unmatched to any gene: 1. The CDR3 consists of 13 residues. CDR1 and CDR2 from the germline V gene are ENHRY and SYGVKD. The CDR3 DNA is TGTGCCATCAGTCCTAGCGGGGGCTACGAGCAGTACTTC. This translates into CAISPSGGYEQYF.

The sample holds many counts of this clonotype. The chain couples TRBV5-1 to TRBJ2-7, with 7 bases identical to TRBD1. Germline V CDR1 and CDR2: SGHRS, YFSETQ. The CDR3 covers 14 residues. The V segment lost 0 bases and the J segment 4 bases; nucleotides outside the gene matches: 4. The CDR3 coding sequence is TGCGCCAGCAGCTTGGAAGGGGGACAGTACGAGCAGTACTTC. Translation: CASSLEGGQYEQYF.

This chain uses TRBV5-1 with TRBJ2-2; D remains unclear. V gave up 2 bases and J gave up 2 bases, with 10 bases separating them. CDR1 is SGHRS and CDR2 is YFSETQ in the germline V gene. CDR3 length: 15 residues. CDR3 DNA sequence: TGCGCCAGCAGCTTTTGGACCGCTAACACCGGGGAGCTGTTTTTT. Its protein product is CASSFWTANTGELFF. Full variable domain (remainder filled in from reference TRBV5-1 and TRBJ2-2): KAGVTQTPRYLIKTRGQQVTLSCSPISGHRSVSWYQQTPGQGLQFLFEYFSETQRNKGNFPGRFSGRQFSNSRSEMNVSTLELGDSALYLCASSFWTANTGELFFGEGSRLTVL.

This clonotype was observed at least ten times. The V call is TRBV2, the J call TRBJ2-3, with D perhaps matching TRBD1 or TRBD2 (6 bases each). Trimming cost V 4 bases and J 2 bases, with 13 bases left between them. This CDR3 region has 15 residues. CDR1 SNHLY and CDR2 FYNNEI come from the germline V gene. CDR3 bases: TGTGCCAGCAGTGCGGAGGGGACATACACAGATACGCAGTATTTT. Protein product: CASSAEGTYTDTQYF.

The chain employs TRBV24-1 and TRBJ2-7; D may be TRBD1 (6 bases). V lost 4 bases and J 6 bases, leaving 12 bases between the germline ends. Germline loops: CDR1 KGHDR, CDR2 SFDVKD. This CDR3 spans 13 amino acids. Here the CDR3 DNA reads TGTGCCACCAGTGACCAAACAGGGATCGAGCAGTACTTC. Translated: CATSDQTGIEQYF.

The sample holds a few counts of this clonotype. The CDR3 sequence: CATSDSGLAGGWTYNEQFF. CDR3 nucleotide sequence: TGTGCCACCAGTGATTCCGGACTAGCGGGAGGGTGGACCTACAATGAGCAGTTCTTC. This chain uses TRBV24-1 with TRBJ2-1; 15 bases fit TRBD2. The germline V gene encodes CDR1 KGHDR and CDR2 SFDVKD. The CDR3 is made up of 19 amino acids. Germline trimming cut 2 bases from V and 2 bases from J; bases unmatched to any gene: 6.

This clonotype was recorded a few times. V gene TRBV28 combines with J gene TRBJ2-3; possible D gene TRBD1, 5 bases. In germline, CDR1 is MDHEN, CDR2 SYDVKM. Trimming pared 3 bases from V and 2 bases from J, leaving 18 bases between. This CDR3 contains 17 residues. CDR3 DNA: TGTGCCAGCAGTTTGGTCTTGTGGACAACAAACACAGATACGCAGTATTTT. Protein sequence: CASSLVLWTTNTDTQYF.

The chain uses TRBV7-2 and TRBJ1-1; TRBD1 matches 10 bases. The V and J ends lost 1 base and 2 bases, in that order; junction bases with no gene match: 13. CDR3 length: 19 amino acids. The germline V gene encodes CDR1 SGHTA and CDR2 FQGNSA. CDR3 residues: CASSLVRRWDRGKNTEAFF. For the CDR3, the DNA is TGTGCCAGCAGCTTAGTGCGGCGGTGGGACAGGGGTAAAAACACTGAAGCTTTCTTT.

This clonotype was seen only a few times. The chain recombines TRBV5-1 with TRBJ2-1; either TRBD1 or TRBD2 may supply D (5 bases each). Trimming left V 6 bases short and J 2 bases short, with 15 bases between. Per germline, CDR1 SGHRS and CDR2 YFSETQ. The CDR3 has 15 amino acids. As DNA, the CDR3 is TGCGCCAGCACCCTGGGGGATTTCGCCTACAATGAGCAGTTCTTC. This codes for CASTLGDFAYNEQFF.

This clonotype was recorded a few times. The gene calls are TRBV20-1 and TRBJ1-4; D not resolved. The CDR3 has 14 residues. Germline V gene lookup returns CDR1 DFQATT and CDR2 SNEGSKA (reference sequence). The germline V and J ends were trimmed by 0 bases and 8 bases, with 13 bases remaining between them. The CDR3 region has the DNA TGCAGTGCTAGAGAGCCAGGCGCCGGGGAAAAACTGTTTTTT. It encodes CSAREPGAGEKLFF.

The chain is built from TRBV7-2 and TRBJ1-1, with TRBD1 as a possible D gene (6 bases). V was trimmed by 7 bases and J by 2 bases, leaving 20 bases between them. The germline V gene has CDR1 SGHTA and CDR2 FQGNSA. CDR3 length: 16 residues. This CDR3 reads CASTPSWGQSNTEAFF. The CDR3 nucleotides read TGTGCCAGCACTCCCTCCTGGGGGCAGAGCAACACTGAAGCTTTCTTT. The whole variable domain, filled in from reference TRBV7-2 and TRBJ1-1, reads GAGVSQSPSNKVTEKGKDVELRCDPISGHTALYWYRQSLGQGLEFLIYFQGNSAPDKSGLPSDRFSAERTGGSVSTLTIQRTQQEDSAVYLCASTPSWGQSNTEAFFGQGTRLTVV.

This clonotype was recorded many times. The CDR3 coding sequence is TGTGCCAGCAGCTTAGAATGGAACGTCCTGACTTTC. It is translated as CASSLEWNVLTF. The J gene is TRBJ2-6, the V gene TRBV7-9; D is ambiguous. V dropped 1 base and J dropped 10 bases, with 5 bases sitting between them. Germline V gives CDR1 SEHNR, CDR2 FQNEAQ (reference sequence). This CDR3 spans 12 amino acids.

Here the CDR3 reads CASSATGVPYNEQFF. CDR3 coding DNA: TGTGCCAGCAGCGCTACAGGGGTCCCCTACAATGAGCAGTTCTTC. The chain uses TRBV28 and TRBJ2-1; 7 bases align to TRBD1. Germline loops: CDR1 MDHEN, CDR2 SYDVKM. The CDR3 runs to 15 residues. V shed 6 bases, J shed 2 bases, and the junction held 7 bases outside the gene matches.